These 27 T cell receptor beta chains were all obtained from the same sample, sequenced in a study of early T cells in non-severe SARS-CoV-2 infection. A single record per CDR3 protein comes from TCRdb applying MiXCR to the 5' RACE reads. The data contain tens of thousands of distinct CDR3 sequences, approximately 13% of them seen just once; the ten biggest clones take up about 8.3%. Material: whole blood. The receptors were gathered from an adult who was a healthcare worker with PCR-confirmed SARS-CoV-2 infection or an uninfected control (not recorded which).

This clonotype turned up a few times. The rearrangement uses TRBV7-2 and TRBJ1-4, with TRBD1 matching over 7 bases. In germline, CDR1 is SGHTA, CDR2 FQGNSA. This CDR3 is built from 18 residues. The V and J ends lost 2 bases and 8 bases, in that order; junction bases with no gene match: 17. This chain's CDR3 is CASSLRRGRGTSSEKLFF. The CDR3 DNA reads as TGTGCCAGCAGCTTAAGAAGGGGGCGAGGTACCTCCTCGGAAAAACTGTTTTTT.

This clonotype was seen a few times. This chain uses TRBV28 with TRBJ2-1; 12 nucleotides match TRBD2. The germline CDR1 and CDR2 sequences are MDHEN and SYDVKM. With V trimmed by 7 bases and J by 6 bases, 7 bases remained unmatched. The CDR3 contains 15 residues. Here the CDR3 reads CASTLSSGRANEQFF. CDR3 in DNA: TGTGCCAGCACCCTATCTAGCGGGAGGGCCAATGAGCAGTTCTTC.

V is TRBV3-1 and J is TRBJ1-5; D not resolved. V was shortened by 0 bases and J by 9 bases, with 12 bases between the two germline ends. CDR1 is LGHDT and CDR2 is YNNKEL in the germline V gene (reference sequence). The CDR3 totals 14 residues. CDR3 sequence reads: CASSQDIGLPPQHF. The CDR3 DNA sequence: TGTGCCAGCAGCCAAGATATAGGGCTACCGCCCCAGCATTTT.

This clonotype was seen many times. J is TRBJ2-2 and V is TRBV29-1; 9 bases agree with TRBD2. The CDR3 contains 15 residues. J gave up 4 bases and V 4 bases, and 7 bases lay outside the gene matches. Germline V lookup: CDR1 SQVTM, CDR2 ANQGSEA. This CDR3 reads CSVGPAGGSTGELFF. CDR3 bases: TGCAGCGTTGGTCCGGCGGGAGGGAGCACCGGGGAGCTGTTTTTT.

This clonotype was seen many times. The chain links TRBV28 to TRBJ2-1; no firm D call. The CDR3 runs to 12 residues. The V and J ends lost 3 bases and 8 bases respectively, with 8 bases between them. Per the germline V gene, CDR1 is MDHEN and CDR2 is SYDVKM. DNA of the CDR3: TGTGCCAGCAGTTTTGGGTACCATGAGCAGTTCTTC. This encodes CASSFGYHEQFF.

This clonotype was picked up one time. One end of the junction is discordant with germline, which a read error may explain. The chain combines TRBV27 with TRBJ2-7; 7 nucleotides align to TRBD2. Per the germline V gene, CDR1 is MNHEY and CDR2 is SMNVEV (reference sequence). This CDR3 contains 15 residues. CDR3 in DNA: TGTGCCAGCAGTACATCTTCTAGCGGCTCCTTCGAGCAGTACTTC. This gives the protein CASSTSSSGSFEQYF.

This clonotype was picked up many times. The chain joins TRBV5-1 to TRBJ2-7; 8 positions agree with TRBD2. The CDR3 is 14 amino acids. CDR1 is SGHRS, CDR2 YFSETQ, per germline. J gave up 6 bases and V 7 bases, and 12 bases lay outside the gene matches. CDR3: CASQFGRVEAEQYF. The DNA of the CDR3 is TGCGCCAGCCAGTTCGGGAGGGTTGAAGCCGAGCAGTACTTC. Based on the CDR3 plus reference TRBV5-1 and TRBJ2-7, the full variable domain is KAGVTQTPRYLIKTRGQQVTLSCSPISGHRSVSWYQQTPGQGLQFLFEYFSETQRNKGNFPGRFSGRQFSNSRSEMNVSTLELGDSALYLCASQFGRVEAEQYFGPGTRLTVT.

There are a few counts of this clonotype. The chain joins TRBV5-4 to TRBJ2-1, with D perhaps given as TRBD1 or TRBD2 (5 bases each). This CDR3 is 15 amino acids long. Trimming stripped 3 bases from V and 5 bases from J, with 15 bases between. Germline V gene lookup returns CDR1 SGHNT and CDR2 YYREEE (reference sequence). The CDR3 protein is CASSSGTDGNNEQFF. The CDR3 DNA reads TGTGCCAGCAGCTCCGGGACCGACGGCAACAATGAGCAGTTCTTC.

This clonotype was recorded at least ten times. The CDR3 here is CASSLPSGGEQFF. The CDR3 DNA follows: TGTGCCAGCAGCTTACCTAGCGGCGGTGAGCAGTTCTTC. The chain has TRBV7-6 and TRBJ2-1, with 7 nucleotides matching TRBD2. The germline V gene has CDR1 SGHVS and CDR2 FNYEAQ. J was trimmed by 9 bases and V by 2 bases; bases with no gene match: 4. CDR3 length: 13 residues.

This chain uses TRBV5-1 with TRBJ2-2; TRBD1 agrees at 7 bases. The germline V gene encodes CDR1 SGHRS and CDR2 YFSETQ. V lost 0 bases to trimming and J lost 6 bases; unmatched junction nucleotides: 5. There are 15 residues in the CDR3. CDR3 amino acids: CASSLVQGSAGELFF. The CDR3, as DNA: TGCGCCAGCAGCTTGGTACAGGGGTCTGCCGGGGAGCTGTTTTTT.

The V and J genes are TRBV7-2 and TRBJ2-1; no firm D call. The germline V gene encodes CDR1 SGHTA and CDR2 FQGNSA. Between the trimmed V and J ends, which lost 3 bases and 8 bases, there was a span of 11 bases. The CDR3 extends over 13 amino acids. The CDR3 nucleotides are TGTGCCAGCAGCTTTGTCCCTCTGGATGAGCAGTTCTTC. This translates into CASSFVPLDEQFF.

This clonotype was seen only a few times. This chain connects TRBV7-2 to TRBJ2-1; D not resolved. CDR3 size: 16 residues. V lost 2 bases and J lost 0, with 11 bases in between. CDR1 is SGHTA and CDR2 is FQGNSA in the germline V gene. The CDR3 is CASSLRAATSYNEQFF. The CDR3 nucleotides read TGTGCCAGCAGCTTACGTGCGGCTACCTCCTACAATGAGCAGTTCTTC.

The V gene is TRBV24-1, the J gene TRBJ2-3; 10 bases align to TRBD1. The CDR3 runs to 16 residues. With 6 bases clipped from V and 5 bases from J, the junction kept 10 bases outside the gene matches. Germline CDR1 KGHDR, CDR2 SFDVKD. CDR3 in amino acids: CATSLEGTGVRDTQYF. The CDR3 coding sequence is TGTGCCACCAGTTTGGAGGGGACAGGGGTAAGAGATACGCAGTATTTT.

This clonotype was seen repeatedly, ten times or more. CDR3 residues: CSVVSGRASYEQYF. For the CDR3, the DNA is TGCAGCGTTGTATCGGGACGCGCCTCCTACGAGCAGTACTTC. The rearrangement joins TRBV29-1 to TRBJ2-7, with D possibly called TRBD1 or TRBD2 (5 bases each). The CDR3 runs 14 residues. V gave up 4 bases and J gave up 0 bases, with 13 bases separating them. Germline V gene data show CDR1 as SQVTM and CDR2 as ANQGSEA.

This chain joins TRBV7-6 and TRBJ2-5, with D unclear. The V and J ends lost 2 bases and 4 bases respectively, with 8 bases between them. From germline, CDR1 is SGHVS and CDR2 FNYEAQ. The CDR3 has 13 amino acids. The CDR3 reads CASSLIFGETQYF. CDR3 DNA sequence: TGTGCCAGCAGCTTAATTTTCGGAGAGACCCAGTACTTC.

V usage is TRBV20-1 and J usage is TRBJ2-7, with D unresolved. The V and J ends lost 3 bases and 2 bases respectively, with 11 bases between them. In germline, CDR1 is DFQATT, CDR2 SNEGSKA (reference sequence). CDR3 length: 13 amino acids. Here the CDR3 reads CSARPVVAYEQYF. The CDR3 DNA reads TGCAGTGCTAGGCCCGTGGTTGCCTACGAGCAGTACTTC.

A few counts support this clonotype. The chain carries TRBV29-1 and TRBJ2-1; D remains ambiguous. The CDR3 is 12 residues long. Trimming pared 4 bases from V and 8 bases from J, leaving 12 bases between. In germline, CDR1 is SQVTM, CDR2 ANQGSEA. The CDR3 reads CSVALGNHEQFF. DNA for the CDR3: TGCAGCGTTGCTTTGGGGAATCATGAGCAGTTCTTC.

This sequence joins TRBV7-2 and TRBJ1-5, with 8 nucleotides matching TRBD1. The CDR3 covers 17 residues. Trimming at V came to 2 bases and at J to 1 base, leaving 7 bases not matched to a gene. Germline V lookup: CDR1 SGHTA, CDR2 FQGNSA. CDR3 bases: TGTGCCAGCAGCTTACAGGGGGCCCTCGAAAGCAATCAGCCCCAGCATTTT. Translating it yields CASSLQGALESNQPQHF. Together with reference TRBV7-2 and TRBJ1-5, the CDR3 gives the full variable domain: GAGVSQSPSNKVTEKGKDVELRCDPISGHTALYWYRQSLGQGLEFLIYFQGNSAPDKSGLPSDRFSAERTGGSVSTLTIQRTQQEDSAVYLCASSLQGALESNQPQHFGDGTRLSIL.

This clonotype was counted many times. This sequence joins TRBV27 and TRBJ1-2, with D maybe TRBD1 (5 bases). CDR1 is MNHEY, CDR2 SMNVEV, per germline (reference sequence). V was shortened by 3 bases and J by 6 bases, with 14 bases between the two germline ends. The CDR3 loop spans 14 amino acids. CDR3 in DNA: TGTGCCAGCAGTTTCTTATTTATGGGGCATGGCTACACCTTC. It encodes CASSFLFMGHGYTF.

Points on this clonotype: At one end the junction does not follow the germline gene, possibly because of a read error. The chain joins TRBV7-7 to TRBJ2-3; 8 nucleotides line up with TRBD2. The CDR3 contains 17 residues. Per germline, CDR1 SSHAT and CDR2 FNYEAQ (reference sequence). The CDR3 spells CASSPKRGHSSGDTQYF. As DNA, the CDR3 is TGTGCTAGCAGCCCTAAGCGGGGGCACTCCTCCGGGGATACGCAGTATTTT.

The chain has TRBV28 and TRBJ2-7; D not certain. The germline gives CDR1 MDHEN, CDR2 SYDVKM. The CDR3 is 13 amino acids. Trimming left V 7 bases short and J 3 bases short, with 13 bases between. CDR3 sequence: CASTFGRDYEQYF. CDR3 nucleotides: TGTGCCAGCACCTTCGGTAGGGACTACGAGCAGTACTTC. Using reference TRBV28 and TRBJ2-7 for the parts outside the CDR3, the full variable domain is DVKVTQSSRYLVKRTGEKVFLECVQDMDHENMFWYRQDPGLGLRLIYFSYDVKMKEKGDIPEGYSVSREKKERFSLILESASTNQTSMYLCASTFGRDYEQYFGPGTRLTVT.

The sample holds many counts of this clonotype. The CDR3 nucleotides read TGTGCCAGCAGCCGCCTAGCGGGAGTAGGGGAGACCCAGTACTTC. Its protein is CASSRLAGVGETQYF. The chain employs TRBV6-6 and TRBJ2-5, with 10 bases matching TRBD2. V shed 6 bases, J shed 5 bases, and the junction held 9 bases outside the gene matches. Germline-derived CDR1 and CDR2 are MNHNY and SVGAGI (reference sequence). The CDR3 covers 15 residues.

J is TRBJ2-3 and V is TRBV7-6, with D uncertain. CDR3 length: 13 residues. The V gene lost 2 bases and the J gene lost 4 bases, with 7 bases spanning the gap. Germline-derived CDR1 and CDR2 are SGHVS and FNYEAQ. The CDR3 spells CASSLSFADTQYF. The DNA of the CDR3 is TGTGCCAGCAGCTTAAGTTTTGCAGATACGCAGTATTTT. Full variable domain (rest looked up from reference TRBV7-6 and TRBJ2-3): GAGVSQSPRYKVTKRGQDVALRCDPISGHVSLYWYRQALGQGPEFLTYFNYEAQQDKSGLPNDRFSAERPEGSISTLTIQRTEQRDSAMYRCASSLSFADTQYFGPGTRLTVL.

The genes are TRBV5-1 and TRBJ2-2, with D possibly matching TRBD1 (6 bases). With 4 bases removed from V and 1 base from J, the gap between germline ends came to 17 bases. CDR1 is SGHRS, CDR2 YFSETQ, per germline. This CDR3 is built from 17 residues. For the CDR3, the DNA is TGCGCCAGCAGCATCGCATGGGGGCGCGGGAACACCGGGGAGCTGTTTTTT. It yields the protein CASSIAWGRGNTGELFF.

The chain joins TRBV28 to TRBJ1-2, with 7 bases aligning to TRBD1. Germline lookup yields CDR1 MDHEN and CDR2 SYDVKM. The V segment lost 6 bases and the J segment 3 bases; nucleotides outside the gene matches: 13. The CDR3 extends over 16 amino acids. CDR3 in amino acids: CASSSDRVGVHYGYTF. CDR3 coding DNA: TGTGCCAGCAGCTCCGACAGGGTCGGGGTTCACTATGGCTACACCTTC.

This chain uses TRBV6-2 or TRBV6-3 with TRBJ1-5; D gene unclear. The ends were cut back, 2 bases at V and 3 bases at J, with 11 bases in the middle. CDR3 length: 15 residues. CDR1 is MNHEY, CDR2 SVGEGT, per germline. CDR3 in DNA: TGTGCCAGCAGTTACCCCCCAGTCCCCAATCAGCCCCAGCATTTT. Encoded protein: CASSYPPVPNQPQHF.

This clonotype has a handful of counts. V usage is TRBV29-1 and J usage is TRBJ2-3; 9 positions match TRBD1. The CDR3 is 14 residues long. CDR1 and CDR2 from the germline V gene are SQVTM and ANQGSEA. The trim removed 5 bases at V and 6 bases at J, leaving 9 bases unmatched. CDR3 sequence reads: CSVPRTGVGDTQYF. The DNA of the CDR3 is TGCAGCGTTCCTAGGACAGGGGTCGGGGATACGCAGTATTTT.